This T cell receptor (beta chain) stems from a study of T cell repertoires in cytomegalovirus infection. Whole-study context: Epitope selection comprised recently identified HLA-C-restricted CMV epitopes and well-studied HLA-B-restricted CMV epitopes. Indications of both CMV infection and matching HLA type were provided by public TCR beta signatures. Study outcomes and limitations: Dominating the ex vivo response were HLA-C-restricted CMV-specific TCR beta clonotypes. There were carriers of CMV plus the relevant HLA, and cumulative public TCR beta family frequency identified them.

TCRdb used MiXCR to reprocess the reads, holding one entry per CDR3 protein. The table has roughly 500,000 distinct CDR3 sequences, 40% to 50% seen once. Comment on this clonotype: Antigen specificity is unknown.

CDR1 is DFQATT and CDR2 is SNEGSKA in the germline V gene (reference sequence). V lost 6 bases and J lost 4; bases outside the gene matches: 3. The CDR3 totals 11 residues. The J gene is TRBJ2-7, the V gene TRBV20-1; 7 bases are a match to TRBD1. This sample comprised cultured PBMCs, obtained from culture after CMV antigen stimulation. This sequence originates from a human donor in good health (CMV status not recorded). Some clones in this sample may be carry-over from other donors' samples. CDR3: CSAEGQYEQYF. Written as DNA, the CDR3 is TGCAGTGCAGAGGGACAGTACGAGCAGTACTTC.